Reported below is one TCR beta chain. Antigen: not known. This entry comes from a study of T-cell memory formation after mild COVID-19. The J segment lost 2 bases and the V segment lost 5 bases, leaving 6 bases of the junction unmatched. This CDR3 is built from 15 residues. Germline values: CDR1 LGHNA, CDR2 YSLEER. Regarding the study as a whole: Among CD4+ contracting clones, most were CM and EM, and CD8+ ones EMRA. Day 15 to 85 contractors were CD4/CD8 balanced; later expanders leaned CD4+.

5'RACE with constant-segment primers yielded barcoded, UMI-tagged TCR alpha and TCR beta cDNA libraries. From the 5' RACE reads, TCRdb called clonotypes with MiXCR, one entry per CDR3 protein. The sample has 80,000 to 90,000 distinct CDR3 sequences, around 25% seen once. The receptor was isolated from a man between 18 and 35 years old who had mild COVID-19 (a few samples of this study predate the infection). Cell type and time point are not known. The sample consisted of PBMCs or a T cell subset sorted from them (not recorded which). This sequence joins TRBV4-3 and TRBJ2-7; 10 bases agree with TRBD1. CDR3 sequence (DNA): TGCGCCAGCAGCAAAGGACAGGGGGGAGCCTACGAGCAGTACTTC. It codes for CASSKGQGGAYEQYF.